The next 28 T cell receptor beta chains were all read from a single sample in a study of shared clonotypes between healthy human individuals. Libraries were prepared by immunoSEQ multiplex PCR; TCRdb keeps only in-frame clonotypes and omits some of them. The sample has about 1 million clones; 65% to 80% are singletons. Material for sequencing was memory CD4+ T cells sorted from blood. The subset denotes: CD45RA-negative fraction. Receptor source: a man aged 18 to 29 in good health.

For this clone: Other DNA sequences of this sample code for an identical CDR3. The chain couples TRBV29-1 to TRBJ2-5; D gene uncertain. The germline V gene has CDR1 SQVTM and CDR2 ANQGSEA. V gave up 5 bases and J gave up 2 bases, with 3 bases separating them. This CDR3 is 10 amino acids long. The CDR3 loop reads CSVLQETQYF. The DNA of the CDR3 is TGCAGCGTTTTGCAAGAGACCCAGTACTTC.

The V gene is TRBV11-2, the J gene TRBJ2-3; 7 bases agree with TRBD2. V was pared by 0 bases and J by 0 bases, with 9 bases of the junction left unmatched. Germline CDR1 is SGHAT and CDR2 is FQNNGV. The CDR3 extends over 18 amino acids. In DNA form, the CDR3 reads TGTGCCAGCAGCTTAGATTGGGGCGCGCGGGGGAGCACAGATACGCAGTATTTT. Encoded protein: CASSLDWGARGSTDTQYF.

This clone was counted a few times. V gene TRBV28 combines with J gene TRBJ1-2, with D tentatively TRBD1 (5 bases). Germline loops: CDR1 MDHEN, CDR2 SYDVKM. The CDR3 is made up of 13 amino acids. Trimming removed 7 bases from V and 3 bases from J, with 12 bases in between. The CDR3 loop reads CASTDGADYGYTF. In DNA, the CDR3 is TGTGCCAGCACCGACGGGGCAGACTATGGCTACACCTTC.

This chain uses TRBV30 with TRBJ2-7; D not resolved. Germline V gives CDR1 GTSNPN, CDR2 SVGIG (reference sequence). Trimming shortened V by 0 bases and J by 7 bases, and 7 bases separated the two germline ends. The CDR3 sequence is 11 residues long. CDR3 sequence: CAWSVQSEQYF. CDR3 sequence (DNA): TGTGCCTGGAGTGTACAAAGTGAGCAGTACTTC.

V gene TRBV2 combines with J gene TRBJ2-7; D may be TRBD1 or TRBD2 (6 bases each). V was clipped by 7 bases and J by 1 base, with 14 bases between them. The CDR3 loop spans 14 amino acids. Germline lookup yields CDR1 SNHLY and CDR2 FYNNEI. The CDR3 nucleotides are TGTGCCAGCACGGGCGGAGGGGGATCCTACGAGCAGTACTTC. This encodes CASTGGGGSYEQYF.

The chain is built from TRBV27 and TRBJ2-5, with TRBD2 as a possible D gene (7 bases). CDR1 is MNHEY, CDR2 SMNVEV, per germline (reference sequence). V lost 4 bases, J lost 2 bases, and 20 bases lay in between. The CDR3 totals 17 residues. CDR3 residues: CASSSKGGRLIQETQYF. The DNA for the CDR3 is TGTGCCAGCAGTTCGAAGGGGGGGAGGCTAATACAAGAGACCCAGTACTTC.

This chain joins TRBV30 and TRBJ2-7; a weak D match, TRBD1 (6 bases). Trimming pared 5 bases from V and 5 bases from J, leaving 13 bases between. CDR1 is GTSNPN and CDR2 is SVGIG in the germline V gene (reference sequence). This CDR3 is 12 amino acids long. The CDR3 reads CAWGGRFDEQYF. In DNA, the CDR3 is TGTGCCTGGGGGGGCCGGTTCGACGAGCAGTACTTC.

The chain is built from TRBV11-2 and TRBJ2-5, with D possibly TRBD2 on 5 matching bases. V was trimmed by 5 bases and J by 2 bases, leaving 6 bases between them. This CDR3 has 12 residues. Germline V lookup: CDR1 SGHAT, CDR2 FQNNGV. CDR3 coding DNA: TGTGCCAGCAGCCGGGAACAAGAGACCCAGTACTTC. This codes for CASSREQETQYF.

A word on this clone: This could be a read error, since a much larger clone is one nucleotide away. The same CDR3 is also encoded by other DNA sequences in this sample. V is TRBV27 and J is TRBJ2-5; D is unresolved. Germline loops: CDR1 MNHEY, CDR2 SMNVEV (reference sequence). The CDR3 totals 11 residues. Trimming took off 3 bases at V and 4 bases at J, with 3 bases between the two ends. The CDR3 bases are TGTGCCAGCAGTTTCAGAGAGACCCAGTACTTC. Residues: CASSFRETQYF.

The CDR3 DNA is TGTGCCAGCAGTTTACAGGGGGCTGGCGGGGAGCTGTTTTTT. The encoded protein is CASSLQGAGGELFF. The genes are TRBV2 and TRBJ2-2; 9 bases align to TRBD1. There are 14 residues in the CDR3. J was trimmed by 7 bases and V by 5 bases; bases with no gene match: 5. The germline gives CDR1 SNHLY, CDR2 FYNNEI.

The chain employs TRBV6-6 and TRBJ2-5; TRBD1 agrees at 8 bases. CDR1 and CDR2 (germline): MNHNY, SVGAGI (reference sequence). V shed 7 bases, J shed 5 bases, and the junction held 12 bases outside the gene matches. This CDR3 spans 15 amino acids. The CDR3: CASKRVSGGRETQYF. DNA of the CDR3: TGTGCCAGCAAGAGAGTTTCAGGGGGCAGGGAGACCCAGTACTTC.

The CDR3 DNA reads as TGCGCCAGCAGCTCCTACCTGGGAGCGTACGAAGAGACCCAGTACTTC. This encodes CASSSYLGAYEETQYF. The rearrangement joins TRBV5-1 to TRBJ2-5, with a possible D match to TRBD2 (5 bases). V lost 3 bases to trimming and J lost 3 bases, with 18 bases between them. Germline values: CDR1 SGHRS, CDR2 YFSETQ. CDR3 length equals 16 residues.

This clone appeared once. The chain carries TRBV28 and TRBJ1-2; 9 bases map to TRBD1. From germline, CDR1 is MDHEN and CDR2 SYDVKM. J was trimmed by 8 bases and V by 6 bases; bases with no gene match: 19. The CDR3 runs to 17 residues. The CDR3 is CASRLSPAPGQGNGYTF. The CDR3 DNA reads as TGTGCCAGCAGGTTGAGCCCGGCCCCGGGACAGGGAAACGGCTACACCTTC.

The CDR3: CASSLGQGNVDTEAFF. CDR3 nucleotides: TGTGCCAGCAGCTTGGGACAGGGGAACGTAGACACTGAAGCTTTCTTT. This chain joins TRBV11-1 and TRBJ1-1; 10 nucleotides match TRBD1. Germline CDR1 reads SGHAT; CDR2 reads FQDESV (reference sequence). After removal of 3 bases from V and 3 bases from J, the junction contained 7 bases not matched to a gene. The CDR3 runs to 16 residues.

The V gene is TRBV19, the J gene TRBJ2-4; D not certain. The CDR3 has 16 residues. Trimming removed 4 bases at V and 0 bases at J, with 13 bases between. Per the germline V gene, CDR1 is LNHDA and CDR2 is SQIVND (reference sequence). The CDR3 sequence: CASSTSLGLAKNIQYF. The CDR3 nucleotides are TGTGCCAGTAGTACCAGTCTAGGATTAGCCAAAAACATTCAGTACTTC. The full variable domain, with the rest looked up from reference TRBV19 and TRBJ2-4, is DGGITQSPKYLFRKEGQNVTLSCEQNLNHDAMYWYRQDPGQGLRLIYYSQIVNDFQKGDIAEGYSVSREKKESFPLTVTSAQKNPTAFYLCASSTSLGLAKNIQYFGAGTRLSVL.

This clone was picked up a small number of times. The chain uses TRBV27 and TRBJ2-7, with 12 bases lining up with TRBD2. V shed 5 bases, J shed 2 bases, and the junction held 4 bases outside the gene matches. Germline V gives CDR1 MNHEY, CDR2 SMNVEV (reference sequence). This CDR3 has 15 residues. CDR3 DNA sequence: TGTGCCAGCAGTCTCACTAGCGGGGGGACCTACGAGCAGTACTTC. Translated: CASSLTSGGTYEQYF.

This clone has just a few counts. The rearrangement joins TRBV27 to TRBJ2-2; 8 bases align to TRBD1. This CDR3 has 16 amino acids. The junction had 5 bases not matched to a gene; V was cut back by 4 bases and J by 1 base. Germline V lookup: CDR1 MNHEY, CDR2 SMNVEV (reference sequence). The CDR3 coding sequence is TGTGCCAGCAGTTCTGGACAGGGCCTGAACACCGGGGAGCTGTTTTTT. Residues: CASSSGQGLNTGELFF.

For this clone: This same CDR3 is encoded by further DNA sequences in the sample. V and J are TRBV11-2 and TRBJ2-5; 8 positions agree with TRBD2. V was pared by 5 bases and J by 5 bases, with 7 bases of the junction left unmatched. The CDR3 is 14 residues long. In germline, CDR1 is SGHAT, CDR2 FQNNGV. The CDR3 loop reads CASSPGLVGETQYF. DNA for the CDR3: TGTGCCAGCAGCCCGGGACTAGTGGGGGAGACCCAGTACTTC.

Here the CDR3 reads CASSLGTGVYEQYF. CDR3 coding DNA: TGTGCCAGCAGCCTAGGGACAGGGGTCTACGAGCAGTACTTC. V gene TRBV9 combines with J gene TRBJ2-7, with 10 bases fitting TRBD1. Germline values: CDR1 SGDLS, CDR2 YYNGEE. Trimming cost V 4 bases and J 3 bases; bases outside gene matches: 4. The CDR3 is 14 amino acids.

The rearrangement uses TRBV5-1 and TRBJ2-5; D may be TRBD1 or TRBD2 (6 bases each). CDR1 is SGHRS, CDR2 YFSETQ, per germline. Trimming took 4 bases from V and 4 from J, leaving 14 bases between them. The CDR3 contains 14 residues. CDR3 in DNA: TGCGCCAGCAGCCGGTCGGGGGCCGGAGAGACCCAGTACTTC. Its protein product is CASSRSGAGETQYF.

This sequence joins TRBV5-1 and TRBJ2-3; weak D call: TRBD2 (6 bases). Per germline, CDR1 SGHRS and CDR2 YFSETQ. V was shortened by 4 bases and J by 0 bases, with 12 bases between the two germline ends. There are 15 residues in the CDR3. The CDR3 spells CASSLRAGSTDTQYF. Written as DNA, the CDR3 is TGCGCCAGCAGCCTTCGGGCGGGGAGCACAGATACGCAGTATTTT.

This clone has a handful of counts. The V and J genes are TRBV5-1 and TRBJ2-7; 9 bases are a match to TRBD1. Germline V gene sequence: CDR1 SGHRS, CDR2 YFSETQ. V was pared by 7 bases and J by 1 base, with 12 bases of the junction left unmatched. This CDR3 spans 16 amino acids. CDR3 sequence (DNA): TGCGCCAGCCTACTACTCCCCGGGACAGGGTCCTACGAGCAGTACTTC. This sequence encodes CASLLLPGTGSYEQYF.

The V gene is TRBV7-9, the J gene TRBJ2-1; 7 nucleotides agree with TRBD1. Germline CDR1 is SEHNR and CDR2 is FQNEAQ (reference sequence). CDR3 length: 14 amino acids. V was pared by 6 bases and J by 5 bases, with 7 bases of the junction left unmatched. The CDR3 spells CASSPGQANNEQFF. CDR3 coding DNA: TGTGCCAGCAGTCCCGGACAGGCCAACAATGAGCAGTTCTTC.

The sample holds many counts of this clone. The V and J genes are TRBV5-4 and TRBJ2-3, with D uncertain. CDR3 length equals 16 residues. The germline V gene has CDR1 SGHNT and CDR2 YYREEE (reference sequence). With 4 bases removed from V and 5 bases from J, the gap between germline ends came to 20 bases. DNA of the CDR3: TGTGCCAGCAGCGGGTCGGCTAGGGTGCAGGAAGATACGCAGTATTTT. The encoded protein is CASSGSARVQEDTQYF.

J is TRBJ1-2 and V is TRBV5-1, with 9 bases matching TRBD1. CDR3 length: 16 amino acids. V trimming: 0 bases; J trimming: 1 base; junction bases outside the gene matches: 4. Per germline, CDR1 SGHRS and CDR2 YFSETQ. CDR3 nucleotide sequence: TGCGCCAGCAGCTTGGACAGGGGGCGCGATAACTATGGCTACACCTTC. It is translated as CASSLDRGRDNYGYTF.

The CDR3 loop reads CASSPDSRNNYGYTF. In DNA, the CDR3 is TGTGCCAGCTCACCGGACAGCCGAAATAACTATGGCTACACCTTC. The V and J genes are TRBV18 and TRBJ1-2; possibly TRBD1 for D (6 bases). The CDR3 is made up of 15 amino acids. Germline assignment: CDR1 KGHSH and CDR2 LQKENI. V was shortened by 3 bases and J by 1 base, with 12 bases between the two germline ends.

The chain couples TRBV30 to TRBJ2-2, with 9 bases aligning to TRBD1. In germline, CDR1 is GTSNPN, CDR2 SVGIG (reference sequence). CDR3 length: 13 amino acids. With V trimmed by 3 bases and J by 7 bases, 3 bases remained unmatched. The DNA for the CDR3 is TGTGCCTGGAGCGGACAGGGGATCGGGGAGCTGTTTTTT. This translates into CAWSGQGIGELFF.

This chain joins TRBV29-1 and TRBJ2-1; weak D call: TRBD2 (6 bases). The germline V gene encodes CDR1 SQVTM and CDR2 ANQGSEA. V was cut by 7 bases and J by 2 bases, with 12 bases left in between. CDR3 length equals 13 residues. CDR3 nucleotides: TGCAGCGGAGGCGGGACCACCTACAATGAGCAGTTCTTC. Translated, it gives CSGGGTTYNEQFF.